Presented here are 6 T cell receptor beta chains from one specimen sequenced in a study of CD8+CD57+ T cells in acquired aplastic anemia (dated by TCRdb to the late 2010s). Flow cytometry had shown CD8+CD57+ cell expansion in the patients selected for sequencing. The instrument given in TCRdb is Illumina HiSeq 2000. Genomic DNA was used as template for profiling of TCR beta VDJ combinations and CDR3 sequences. TCRdb's own reprocessing of the public reads used fastp at Q25 and MiXCR and kept productive beta chains. When rows share a CDR3 protein, they turn into one entry using the most common DNA and genes. This sample has around 430,000 distinct CDR3 sequences in its table, and more than 25% of those were observed once. The top ten constitute less than 0.85% of the sample. Source material: sorted CD4+, CD8+, or CD8+CD57+ T cells (not recorded which) from PBMCs. Receptors originate from a human donor with aplastic anemia.

In this sample, this clonotype turned up a few times. The chain joins TRBV19 to TRBJ2-3; perhaps TRBD2 as D (6 bases). The CDR3 loop spans 17 amino acids. V lost 4 bases to trimming and J lost 2 bases, with 19 bases between them. Germline CDR1 reads LNHDA; CDR2 reads SQIVND (reference sequence). The CDR3 here is CASSRERDFRITDTQYF. DNA of the CDR3: TGTGCCAGTAGTAGAGAACGGGACTTCCGAATCACAGATACGCAGTATTTT.

This clonotype has more than one count but fewer than ten. V and J are TRBV7-8 and TRBJ2-1; TRBD2 aligns across 11 bases. The CDR3 runs 16 residues. Unmatched junction bases numbered 3, after V lost 3 bases and J lost 2 bases. From germline, CDR1 is SGHVS and CDR2 FQNEAQ. This CDR3 is CASSFRLAGPYNEQFF. The CDR3 nucleotides read TGTGCCAGCAGCTTCAGACTAGCGGGACCCTACAATGAGCAGTTCTTC.

This clonotype was observed a handful of times. V usage is TRBV3-1 and J usage is TRBJ2-7; D unresolved. Germline lookup yields CDR1 LGHDT and CDR2 YNNKEL (reference sequence). The CDR3 is 15 amino acids. V was pared by 1 base and J by 6 bases, with 16 bases between. Here the CDR3 reads CASSQGPGTNGEQYF. The DNA of the CDR3 is TGTGCCAGCAGCCAAGGGCCGGGTACGAATGGCGAGCAGTACTTC.

This clonotype has a count of ten or more. The chain combines TRBV7-8 with TRBJ1-5; unclear D gene. Germline V gene lookup returns CDR1 SGHVS and CDR2 FQNEAQ. Trimming took 1 base from V and 1 from J, leaving 8 bases between them. This CDR3 is 15 amino acids long. The CDR3 here is CASSLVEGSNQPQHF. The CDR3 bases are TGTGCCAGCAGCTTAGTTGAAGGGAGCAATCAGCCCCAGCATTTT.

The chain is built from TRBV11-1 and TRBJ2-7; TRBD1 matches 7 bases. The CDR3 contains 12 residues. CDR1 is SGHAT, CDR2 FQDESV, per germline (reference sequence). V lost 5 bases and J lost 5; bases outside the gene matches: 3. CDR3 nucleotide sequence: TGTGCCAGCAGCGACAGGGATGACGAGCAGTACTTC. Its translation: CASSDRDDEQYF.

This clonotype was counted ten times or more. The rearrangement uses TRBV7-9 and TRBJ1-1, with D perhaps matching TRBD1 (5 bases). Trimming took 5 bases from V and 1 from J, leaving 11 bases between them. The germline gives CDR1 SEHNR, CDR2 FQNEAQ (reference sequence). The CDR3 has 14 residues. The CDR3 here is CASSLGTANTEAFF. The CDR3 DNA reads as TGTGCCAGCAGCCTCGGGACGGCGAACACTGAAGCTTTCTTT.